The 28 T cell receptor beta chains given below trace back to one sample, sequenced in a study of T cell responses to AZD1222 COVID-19 vaccine. Sequencing used immunoSEQ multiplex PCR; TCRdb keeps in-frame clones, though not all of them. The sample includes 95,000 to 100,000 clones, approximately 84% of them seen just once. This sample comprised peripheral blood, obtained on day 0 of AZD1222 vaccination. The receptors were sampled from an adult in good health.

The chain links TRBV5-1 to TRBJ2-5; no firm D call. V shed 2 bases and J shed 0 bases, with 5 bases lying between them. The V gene's germline CDR1 is SGHRS and CDR2 YFSETQ. This CDR3 spans 13 amino acids. The CDR3 reads CASSFNNQETQYF. CDR3 sequence (DNA): TGCGCCAGCAGCTTTAACAACCAAGAGACCCAGTACTTC. Using reference TRBV5-1 and TRBJ2-5 for the parts outside the CDR3, the full variable domain is KAGVTQTPRYLIKTRGQQVTLSCSPISGHRSVSWYQQTPGQGLQFLFEYFSETQRNKGNFPGRFSGRQFSNSRSEMNVSTLELGDSALYLCASSFNNQETQYFGPGTRLLVL.

The V call is TRBV5-1, the J call TRBJ2-7, with D hard to call. Trimming took 1 base from V and 1 from J, leaving 9 bases between them. This CDR3 is 14 amino acids long. The V gene's germline CDR1 is SGHRS and CDR2 YFSETQ. CDR3 in DNA: TGCGCCAGCAGCTTGATGGAGAGTTCCTACGAGCAGTACTTC. Translation: CASSLMESSYEQYF. The whole variable domain, remainder taken from reference TRBV5-1 and TRBJ2-7, is KAGVTQTPRYLIKTRGQQVTLSCSPISGHRSVSWYQQTPGQGLQFLFEYFSETQRNKGNFPGRFSGRQFSNSRSEMNVSTLELGDSALYLCASSLMESSYEQYFGPGTRLTVT.

CDR3 sequence: CASSLRRLDEQFF. Written as DNA, the CDR3 is TGTGCCAGCAGCTTAAGGAGGCTGGATGAGCAGTTCTTC. J is TRBJ2-1 and V is TRBV7-2; the D gene is possibly TRBD2 (5 bases). Germline values: CDR1 SGHTA, CDR2 FQGNSA. Trimming left V 2 bases short and J 8 bases short, with 10 bases between. The CDR3 covers 13 residues.

V is TRBV5-1 and J is TRBJ1-2, with 9 bases lining up with TRBD1. From germline, CDR1 is SGHRS and CDR2 YFSETQ. The CDR3 extends over 14 amino acids. Germline trimming cut 4 bases from V and 6 bases from J; bases unmatched to any gene: 7. The CDR3 region is CASSPEWTGDGYTF. The CDR3 DNA reads TGCGCCAGCAGCCCGGAGTGGACAGGGGATGGCTACACCTTC.

The chain carries TRBV29-1 and TRBJ1-2; 10 bases match TRBD1. The CDR3 length is 16 residues. The germline V gene encodes CDR1 SQVTM and CDR2 ANQGSEA. Trimming cost V 2 bases and J 3 bases; bases outside gene matches: 9. CDR3 protein: CSVEFLLGQGDYGYTF. The CDR3, as DNA: TGCAGCGTTGAATTCCTCCTAGGACAGGGGGACTATGGCTACACCTTC.

V is TRBV11-3 and J is TRBJ1-3; weak D call: TRBD1 (5 bases). Germline V gene data show CDR1 as SGHNT and CDR2 as YENEEA. The CDR3 is made up of 15 amino acids. Trimming shortened V by 1 base and J by 0 bases, and 7 bases separated the two germline ends. CDR3 in amino acids: CASSLGQISGNTIYF. The CDR3 bases are TGTGCCAGCAGCTTAGGACAGATCTCTGGAAACACCATATATTTT.

V is TRBV9 and J is TRBJ1-6, with 9 bases matching TRBD1. CDR1 is SGDLS and CDR2 is YYNGEE in the germline V gene. This CDR3 has 16 residues. With 4 bases clipped from V and 10 bases from J, the junction kept 12 bases outside the gene matches. The CDR3: CASSLRTGDLRSPLHF. CDR3 DNA: TGTGCCAGCAGCCTTCGGACAGGGGATCTTCGATCACCCCTCCACTTT. The complete variable domain, with remaining parts taken from reference TRBV9 and TRBJ1-6, reads DSGVTQTPKHLITATGQRVTLRCSPRSGDLSVYWYQQSLDQGLQFLIQYYNGEERAKGNILERFSAQQFPDLHSELNLSSLELGDSALYFCASSLRTGDLRSPLHFGNGTRLTVT.

The CDR3 spells CASSYTRMSKQETQYF. The CDR3 DNA is TGTGCCAGCAGTTACACCAGGATGTCGAAACAAGAGACCCAGTACTTC. This sequence joins TRBV6-5 and TRBJ2-5, with D uncertain. CDR1 and CDR2 (germline): MNHEY, SVGAGI. With 2 bases removed from V and 2 bases from J, the gap between germline ends came to 15 bases. The CDR3 covers 16 residues.

The chain couples TRBV6-5 to TRBJ1-3, with D possibly being TRBD1 (5 bases). V was clipped by 6 bases and J by 0 bases, with 9 bases between them. The germline CDR1 and CDR2 sequences are MNHEY and SVGAGI. The CDR3 contains 14 residues. As DNA, the CDR3 is TGTGCCAGCAGGGCAGGGTTCTCTGGAAACACCATATATTTT. Protein sequence: CASRAGFSGNTIYF.

The V call is TRBV7-8, the J call TRBJ1-5; 10 positions agree with TRBD1. Germline CDR1 is SGHVS and CDR2 is FQNEAQ. V was clipped by 2 bases and J by 4 bases; unmatched bases: 11. CDR3 size: 18 residues. The CDR3 nucleotides read TGTGCCAGCAGCTTATCAGGCCGGGGACAGGGGTATAATCAGCCCCAGCATTTT. Protein product: CASSLSGRGQGYNQPQHF.

The chain links TRBV14 to TRBJ2-6, with D hard to call. The CDR3 is made up of 17 amino acids. The ends were cut back, 0 bases at V and 2 bases at J, with 11 bases in the middle. From germline, CDR1 is SGHDN and CDR2 FVKESK. CDR3 in amino acids: CASSQDWGSTGANVLTF. The CDR3 coding sequence is TGTGCCAGCAGCCAAGACTGGGGTAGTACTGGGGCCAACGTCCTGACTTTC.

The chain is built from TRBV29-1 and TRBJ1-1; 7 bases line up with TRBD1. The V segment lost 6 bases and the J segment 4 bases; nucleotides outside the gene matches: 5. This CDR3 contains 12 residues. Germline CDR1 is SQVTM and CDR2 is ANQGSEA. The CDR3 loop is CSVAGQATEAFF. The CDR3, as DNA: TGCAGCGTCGCAGGACAGGCCACTGAAGCTTTCTTT. Together with reference TRBV29-1 and TRBJ1-1, the CDR3 gives the full variable domain: SAVISQKPSRDICQRGTSLTIQCQVDSQVTMMFWYRQQPGQSLTLIATANQGSEATYESGFVIDKFPISRPNLTFSTLTVSNMSPEDSSIYLCSVAGQATEAFFGQGTRLTVV.

V gene TRBV3-1 (or the pseudogene TRBV3-2) combines with J gene TRBJ1-2; 8 nucleotides align to TRBD1. Germline V CDR1 and CDR2: LGHDT, YNNKEL (reference sequence). The V segment lost 4 bases and the J segment 3 bases; nucleotides outside the gene matches: 4. The CDR3 contains 14 residues. CDR3 sequence (DNA): TGTGCCAGCAGCCGACAGGGGCTGGACTATGGCTACACCTTC. It translates to CASSRQGLDYGYTF.

Only a few counts were recorded for this clone. The genes are TRBV3-1 (or the pseudogene TRBV3-2) and TRBJ1-1; TRBD1 aligns across 9 bases. V lost 2 bases to trimming and J lost 5 bases; unmatched junction nucleotides: 18. Germline V lookup: CDR1 LGHDT, CDR2 YNNKEL (reference sequence). The CDR3 consists of 19 residues. The CDR3 loop reads CASSQRTLDRGVGMTEAFF. The CDR3 DNA follows: TGTGCCAGCAGCCAACGAACCCTTGACAGGGGGGTCGGTATGACTGAAGCTTTCTTT.

The CDR3: CASSLMGGTATNYGYTF. The DNA of the CDR3 is TGTGCCAGCAGTCTGATGGGAGGGACTGCTACTAACTATGGCTACACCTTC. This chain uses TRBV28 with TRBJ1-2; maybe TRBD1 (5 bases). The CDR3 has 17 amino acids. CDR1 is MDHEN and CDR2 is SYDVKM in the germline V gene. V was shortened by 5 bases and J by 0 bases, with 19 bases between the two germline ends.

The V and J genes are TRBV7-9 and TRBJ2-3; D might be TRBD2 (6 bases). V lost 0 bases to trimming and J lost 6 bases, with 16 bases between them. The germline V gene encodes CDR1 SEHNR and CDR2 FQNEAQ (reference sequence). This CDR3 region has 16 residues. The CDR3 DNA reads TGTGCCAGCAGCTTAGCTAGGCGCGGGGAGCGGGATACGCAGTATTTT. Translating it yields CASSLARRGERDTQYF.

J is TRBJ2-7 and V is TRBV6-2 or TRBV6-3, with TRBD2 identical over 12 bases. The CDR3 covers 18 residues. Losses at the gene ends were 3 bases for V and 2 bases for J; bases not matched to a gene: 11. Germline CDR1 is MNHEY and CDR2 is SVGEGT. The chain's CDR3 is CASSYQLAGGRHPYEQYF. CDR3 in DNA: TGTGCCAGCAGTTATCAACTAGCGGGAGGAAGACACCCCTACGAGCAGTACTTC.

This clone was seen more than once but under ten times. V usage is TRBV2 and J usage is TRBJ1-6; a weak D match, TRBD1 (5 bases). Per germline, CDR1 SNHLY and CDR2 FYNNEI. This CDR3 has 15 residues. V lost 2 bases and J lost 5, with 10 bases in between. CDR3 sequence reads: CASSEWRGDNSPLHF. The CDR3 nucleotides read TGTGCCAGCAGTGAATGGAGGGGCGATAATTCACCCCTCCACTTT.

The V and J genes are TRBV30 and TRBJ1-2, with D unclear. The germline V gene encodes CDR1 GTSNPN and CDR2 SVGIG (reference sequence). The CDR3 extends over 12 amino acids. The V and J ends lost 2 bases and 8 bases respectively, with 12 bases between them. CDR3 sequence reads: CAWSRQSGGYTF. CDR3 DNA sequence: TGTGCCTGGAGTCGGCAGTCGGGCGGCTACACCTTC. The full variable domain, its missing parts supplied by reference TRBV30 and TRBJ1-2, is SQTIHQWPATLVQPVGSPLSLECTVEGTSNPNLYWYRQAAGRGLQLLFYSVGIGQISSEVPQNLSASRPQDRQFILSSKKLLLSDSGFYLCAWSRQSGGYTFGSGTRLTVV.

This chain joins TRBV5-8 and TRBJ2-3; 8 nucleotides agree with TRBD2. The CDR3 contains 17 residues. CDR1 is SGHTS and CDR2 is YDEGEE in the germline V gene. V was pared by 0 bases and J by 1 base, with 7 bases of the junction left unmatched. In nucleotides, the CDR3 is TGTGCCAGCAGCTTGGTTCTAGGGACTAGTGGCACAGATACGCAGTATTTT. Its translation is CASSLVLGTSGTDTQYF.

This clone was observed a single time. Other DNA sequences in the same sample also yield this CDR3. The chain combines TRBV30 with TRBJ2-7, with D possibly being TRBD2 (5 bases). Germline V gene data show CDR1 as GTSNPN and CDR2 as SVGIG (reference sequence). The CDR3 is 12 residues long. V was pared by 2 bases and J by 3 bases, with 8 bases between. DNA for the CDR3: TGTGCCTGGAGTCGGGGAAGCTACGAGCAGTACTTC. This translates into CAWSRGSYEQYF.

The V gene is TRBV5-4, the J gene TRBJ1-1, with D possibly being TRBD1 (6 bases). CDR1 SGHNT and CDR2 YYREEE come from the germline V gene (reference sequence). Trimming removed 4 bases from V and 1 base from J, with 11 bases in between. This CDR3 contains 14 residues. Here the CDR3 reads CASSPSRGNTEAFF. The CDR3 coding sequence is TGTGCCAGCAGCCCTTCCAGGGGGAACACTGAAGCTTTCTTT.

J is TRBJ1-6 and V is TRBV7-3; 12 nucleotides align to TRBD1. The CDR3 runs to 17 residues. V was clipped by 2 bases and J by 8 bases; unmatched bases: 7. Germline assignment: CDR1 SGHTA and CDR2 FQGTGA. The CDR3 region has the DNA TGTGCCAGCAGCTTAGGGCCGGGACAGGGGGCTGATTCACCCCTCCACTTT. This encodes CASSLGPGQGADSPLHF.

The chain has TRBV6-5 and TRBJ1-5; D remains ambiguous. CDR3 length: 13 amino acids. V shed 7 bases and J shed 3 bases, with 10 bases lying between them. CDR1 and CDR2 (germline): MNHEY, SVGAGI. The CDR3 loop reads CASNQVDNQPQHF. CDR3 coding DNA: TGTGCCAGCAATCAGGTGGACAATCAGCCCCAGCATTTT.

This chain joins TRBV5-1 and TRBJ1-1; unclear D gene. Germline assignment: CDR1 SGHRS and CDR2 YFSETQ. The length of the CDR3 is 14 residues. V lost 2 bases to trimming and J lost 0 bases, with 8 bases between them. In nucleotides, the CDR3 is TGCGCCAGCAGCTTCTTCAGAATGAACACTGAAGCTTTCTTT. It codes for CASSFFRMNTEAFF.

This clone showed up just a few times. The chain carries TRBV6-5 and TRBJ1-3; D perhaps matches TRBD1 (5 bases). CDR3 length equals 15 residues. Trimming took 8 bases from V and 3 from J, leaving 17 bases between them. Germline loops: CDR1 MNHEY, CDR2 SVGAGI. CDR3 sequence: CASDPTYRSGNTIYF. DNA for the CDR3: TGTGCCAGCGACCCTACCTACAGGAGTGGAAACACCATATATTTT.

Concerning this clone itself: One end of the junction fails to match germline, which may point to a read error. The J gene is TRBJ1-1, the V gene TRBV6-5; D remains unclear. Germline values: CDR1 MNHEY, CDR2 SVGAGI. The CDR3 length is 13 residues. CDR3 DNA sequence: TGTGCCAGCAGTTACGGGGAGAACGCTGAAGCTTTCTTT. Residues: CASSYGENAEAFF.

The chain employs TRBV7-7 and TRBJ2-1; 7 nucleotides agree with TRBD2. This CDR3 is built from 15 residues. The germline CDR1 and CDR2 sequences are SSHAT and FNYEAQ (reference sequence). Trimming at V came to 4 bases and at J to 5 bases, leaving 8 bases not matched to a gene. CDR3 amino acids: CASSSAGLLNNEQFF. The CDR3 DNA reads as TGTGCCAGCAGCTCCGCGGGACTACTAAACAATGAGCAGTTCTTC. The whole variable domain, filled in from reference TRBV7-7 and TRBJ2-1, reads GAGVSQSPRYKVTKRGQDVTLRCDPISSHATLYWYQQALGQGPEFLTYFNYEAQPDKSGLPSDRFSAERPEGSISTLTIQRTEQRDSAMYRCASSSAGLLNNEQFFGPGTRLTVL.